A single sample is the source of the 2 T cell receptor beta chains below, sequenced in a study of Ad26.COV2.S vaccination and SARS-CoV-2 variants. TCRdb's copy holds only in-frame clones and misses some; the assay was immunoSEQ multiplex PCR. The sample has about 350,000 clones, roughly 94% seen once. Sequencing was performed on peripheral blood, taken after recovery from COVID-19. The receptors shown here come from a human donor who had recovered from COVID-19.

The rearrangement links TRBV24-1 to TRBJ2-5; TRBD2 matches 14 bases. V lost 4 bases and J lost 3; bases outside the gene matches: 15. Germline CDR1 and CDR2: KGHDR and SFDVKD. The CDR3 sequence is 20 residues long. The CDR3 sequence is CATSERTSGGPSARKETQYF. The CDR3 coding sequence is TGTGCCACCAGTGAAAGGACTAGCGGGGGGCCCTCCGCCCGCAAAGAGACCCAGTACTTC.

The gene calls are TRBV5-1 and TRBJ1-2; D is unresolved. Looked up from germline, CDR1 is SGHRS and CDR2 is YFSETQ. CDR3 length: 10 amino acids. V shed 0 bases and J shed 6 bases, with 0 bases lying between them. The CDR3, as DNA: TGCGCCAGCAGCTTGGATGGCTACACCTTC. Its translation: CASSLDGYTF.